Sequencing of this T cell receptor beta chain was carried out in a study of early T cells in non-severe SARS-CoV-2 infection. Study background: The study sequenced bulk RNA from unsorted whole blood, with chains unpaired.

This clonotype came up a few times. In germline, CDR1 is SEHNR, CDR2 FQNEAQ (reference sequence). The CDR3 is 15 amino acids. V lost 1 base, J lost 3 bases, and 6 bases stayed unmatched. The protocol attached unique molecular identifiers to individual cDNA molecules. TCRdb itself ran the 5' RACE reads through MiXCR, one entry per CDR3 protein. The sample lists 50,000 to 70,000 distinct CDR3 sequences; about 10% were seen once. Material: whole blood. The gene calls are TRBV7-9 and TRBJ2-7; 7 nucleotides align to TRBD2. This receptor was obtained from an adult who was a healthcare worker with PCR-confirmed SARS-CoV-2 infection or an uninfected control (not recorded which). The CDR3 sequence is CASSLGSGAFYEQYF. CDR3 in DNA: TGTGCCAGCAGCTTAGGGAGCGGGGCCTTCTACGAGCAGTACTTC.